Listed here are 32 T cell receptor beta chains from one sample, sequenced in a study of blood T cell repertoires in COVID-19. This table comes from immunoSEQ multiplex PCR, and its TCRdb copy is limited to in-frame clones, with some not included. The table includes 20,000 to 25,000 clones, more than 80% detected once. The sample was peripheral blood. These receptors came from a human donor in a cohort sampled during active COVID-19.

The CDR3 sequence is CASSPNGGAKNIQYF. The CDR3 DNA is TGTGCCAGCAGTCCGAATGGGGGGGCCAAAAACATTCAGTACTTC. The rearrangement uses TRBV27 and TRBJ2-4; D possibly corresponds to TRBD2 (6 bases). Germline V gives CDR1 MNHEY, CDR2 SMNVEV (reference sequence). Between the trimmed V and J ends, which lost 5 bases and 1 base, there was a span of 12 bases. This CDR3 has 15 amino acids.

The chain employs TRBV5-5 and TRBJ1-1; possibly TRBD1 for D (6 bases). Germline CDR1 is SGHKS and CDR2 is YYEKEE (reference sequence). The V and J ends lost 3 bases and 6 bases respectively, with 15 bases between them. This CDR3 has 14 residues. CDR3: CASSYLQGMAEAFF. CDR3 DNA sequence: TGTGCCAGCAGCTACTTACAGGGTATGGCTGAAGCTTTCTTT.

The V call is TRBV11-2, the J call TRBJ1-2, with D uncertain. Germline-derived CDR1 and CDR2 are SGHAT and FQNNGV. This CDR3 comprises 14 residues. V lost 1 base to trimming and J lost 5 bases, with 11 bases between them. The CDR3 nucleotides are TGTGCCAGCAGCTTAGGGTACCAAGCATATGGCTACACCTTC. This encodes CASSLGYQAYGYTF.

This chain links TRBV5-3 with TRBJ1-1; possibly TRBD1 for D (6 bases). Being an ORF, TRBV5-3 has a function that is uncertain. Deletions cut 0 bases from V and 4 bases from J, with 10 bases between. CDR3 length equals 14 residues. The CDR3 bases are TGTGCCAGAAGCTTGGGGACAGTGGGCACTGAAGCTTTCTTT. This encodes CARSLGTVGTEAFF.

This chain connects TRBV3-1 (or the pseudogene TRBV3-2) to TRBJ1-6; D perhaps matches TRBD1 (6 bases). This CDR3 is 16 amino acids long. The V gene lost 3 bases and the J gene lost 9 bases, with 18 bases spanning the gap. CDR1 LGHDT and CDR2 YNNKEL come from the germline V gene (reference sequence). In DNA form, the CDR3 reads TGTGCCAGCAGCCACCGTTACGAACAGGGTAGTTCACCCCTCCACTTT. Translated: CASSHRYEQGSSPLHF.

The V and J genes are TRBV20-1 and TRBJ1-2; 10 bases are a match to TRBD1. Germline-derived CDR1 and CDR2 are DFQATT and SNEGSKA (reference sequence). With 4 bases clipped from V and 3 bases from J, the junction kept 5 bases outside the gene matches. This CDR3 spans 14 amino acids. CDR3 residues: CSAIETGGYYGYTF. For the CDR3, the DNA is TGCAGTGCTATTGAGACAGGGGGCTACTATGGCTACACCTTC.

This chain connects TRBV11-3 to TRBJ2-7, with D possibly TRBD1 on 6 matching bases. This CDR3 comprises 15 residues. V lost 1 base, J lost 0 bases, and 10 bases lay in between. The V gene's germline CDR1 is SGHNT and CDR2 YENEEA. In nucleotides, the CDR3 is TGTGCCAGCAGCTTAGGCAGGGGCCTCTCCTACGAGCAGTACTTC. Its translation is CASSLGRGLSYEQYF. The complete variable domain, with remaining parts taken from reference TRBV11-3 and TRBJ2-7, reads EAGVVQSPRYKIIEKKQPVAFWCNPISGHNTLYWYLQNLGQGPELLIRYENEEAVDDSQLPKDRFSAERLKGVDSTLKIQPAELGDSAVYLCASSLGRGLSYEQYFGPGTRLTVT.

The genes are TRBV4-2 and TRBJ2-5; TRBD2 matches at 11 bases. Germline values: CDR1 LGHNA, CDR2 YNFKEQ. This CDR3 region has 16 residues. After removal of 4 bases from V and 1 base from J, the junction contained 5 bases not matched to a gene. CDR3 amino acids: CASSLTSGGLQETQYF. In nucleotides, the CDR3 is TGTGCCAGCAGCCTAACTAGCGGGGGCCTCCAAGAGACCCAGTACTTC.

V and J are TRBV2 and TRBJ1-2; D may be TRBD1 (5 bases). V was clipped by 3 bases and J by 6 bases, with 17 bases between them. The germline gives CDR1 SNHLY, CDR2 FYNNEI. This CDR3 is 15 amino acids long. CDR3 region: CASSEMRGPLNGYTF. The CDR3 nucleotides read TGTGCCAGCAGTGAGATGCGGGGACCTCTCAATGGCTACACCTTC.

The V gene is TRBV9, the J gene TRBJ2-7; 7 bases are shared with TRBD1. This CDR3 comprises 12 residues. Germline trimming cut 3 bases from V and 7 bases from J; bases unmatched to any gene: 4. Looked up from germline, CDR1 is SGDLS and CDR2 is YYNGEE. The CDR3 loop is CASSGQGREQYF. CDR3 coding DNA: TGTGCCAGCAGCGGACAGGGCAGGGAGCAGTACTTC.

CDR3 protein: CASGPDSGNNSPLHF. The CDR3 DNA reads TGTGCTAGTGGTCCGGACTCCGGGAATAATTCACCCCTCCACTTT. The V and J genes are TRBV12-5 and TRBJ1-6, with D uncertain. Germline V gives CDR1 LGHNT, CDR2 FRNRAP. V was cut by 5 bases and J by 5 bases, with 13 bases left in between. This CDR3 region has 15 residues. The complete variable domain, with remaining parts taken from reference TRBV12-5 and TRBJ1-6, reads DARVTQTPRHKVTEMGQEVTMRCQPILGHNTVFWYRQTMMQGLELLAYFRNRAPLDDSGMPKDRFSAEMPDATLATLKIQPSEPRDSAVYFCASGPDSGNNSPLHFGNGTRLTVT.

V usage is TRBV12-5 and J usage is TRBJ2-3; D is uncertain. The CDR3 sequence is 12 residues long. Germline V gene data show CDR1 as LGHNT and CDR2 as FRNRAP. The V end lost 5 bases, the J end lost 10 bases, and 13 bases lay between the germline ends. CDR3 protein: CASGAPPGPQYF. The DNA of the CDR3 is TGTGCTAGTGGTGCCCCCCCGGGTCCGCAGTATTTT.

The chain is built from TRBV4-1 and TRBJ2-5, with a tentative D call TRBD2 (5 bases). Germline CDR1 MGHRA, CDR2 YSYEKL. The CDR3 is 15 amino acids. V lost 0 bases, J lost 1 base, and 9 bases lay in between. In nucleotides, the CDR3 is TGCGCCAGCAGCCAAGAACGCGGGCTCCAAGAGACCCAGTACTTC. The encoded protein is CASSQERGLQETQYF.

The chain joins TRBV19 to TRBJ1-4; 9 bases align to TRBD1. The CDR3 spans 13 residues. Germline loops: CDR1 LNHDA, CDR2 SQIVND (reference sequence). J was trimmed by 8 bases and V by 9 bases; bases with no gene match: 7. CDR3 sequence: CASTAQGAEKLFF. The CDR3 DNA reads as TGTGCCAGCACAGCACAGGGGGCGGAAAAACTGTTTTTT.

The V gene is TRBV4-1, the J gene TRBJ1-4; 8 positions match TRBD1. CDR3 size: 16 residues. Germline CDR1 and CDR2: MGHRA and YSYEKL. The ends lost 0 bases at V and 8 bases at J; junction bases unmatched: 8. In DNA form, the CDR3 reads TGCGCCAGCAGCCAAGACCGCGGGACAGGTCGGGAAAAACTGTTTTTT. It encodes CASSQDRGTGREKLFF.

V usage is TRBV11-1 and J usage is TRBJ2-3; D call uncertain. Per the germline V gene, CDR1 is SGHAT and CDR2 is FQDESV (reference sequence). V was shortened by 5 bases and J by 0 bases, with 9 bases between the two germline ends. The CDR3 runs 14 residues. CDR3: CASSLIDSTDTQYF. The DNA of the CDR3 is TGTGCCAGCAGCCTAATAGATAGCACAGATACGCAGTATTTT.

This chain connects TRBV20-1 to TRBJ2-1; D may be TRBD2 (5 bases). Germline assignment: CDR1 DFQATT and CDR2 SNEGSKA (reference sequence). Trimming removed 6 bases at V and 8 bases at J, with 11 bases between. The CDR3 is 11 residues long. The CDR3 protein is CSARTWDEQFF. CDR3 nucleotide sequence: TGCAGTGCGAGGACTTGGGATGAGCAGTTCTTC.

The V and J genes are TRBV19 and TRBJ1-4; 10 nucleotides align to TRBD1. The V and J ends lost 5 bases and 7 bases, in that order; junction bases with no gene match: 7. The CDR3 covers 15 residues. Germline CDR1 LNHDA, CDR2 SQIVND (reference sequence). CDR3 region: CASSATGTGVEKLFF. The CDR3 nucleotides are TGTGCCAGTAGTGCTACCGGGACAGGGGTTGAAAAACTGTTTTTT.

The chain has TRBV6-2 or TRBV6-3 and TRBJ2-3, with 14 bases identical to TRBD2. V was clipped by 6 bases and J by 6 bases; unmatched bases: 11. The CDR3 is made up of 17 amino acids. Germline-derived CDR1 and CDR2 are MNHEY and SVGEGT. The CDR3: CASSSQRTSGRRDTQYF. In DNA form, the CDR3 reads TGTGCCAGCAGCTCCCAGAGGACTAGCGGGAGGAGGGATACGCAGTATTTT.

The chain carries TRBV11-3 and TRBJ2-5; 7 bases align to TRBD2. Looked up from germline, CDR1 is SGHNT and CDR2 is YENEEA. V dropped 8 bases and J dropped 4; count of bases not matched to a gene: 7. The CDR3 loop spans 13 amino acids. The CDR3 region has the DNA TGTGCCAGCCAGCCGGGGGGTCGAGAGACCCAGTACTTC. As protein: CASQPGGRETQYF.

This rearrangement joins TRBV18 to TRBJ1-6, with 7 bases lining up with TRBD1. Germline V CDR1 and CDR2: KGHSH, LQKENI. This CDR3 contains 15 residues. The V and J ends lost 8 bases and 7 bases, in that order; junction bases with no gene match: 11. As DNA, the CDR3 is TGTGCCAGCCCGCAAAAGGGGGCGCGAAATTCACCCCTCCACTTT. Translated: CASPQKGARNSPLHF.

This sequence joins TRBV3-1 (or the pseudogene TRBV3-2) and TRBJ2-5; possible D gene TRBD2, 6 bases. The CDR3 length is 14 residues. Germline V CDR1 and CDR2: LGHDT, YNNKEL (reference sequence). Trimming left V 1 base short and J 2 bases short, with 8 bases between. This CDR3 is CASSQVGRQETQYF. Here the CDR3 DNA reads TGTGCCAGCAGCCAAGTCGGGAGACAAGAGACCCAGTACTTC.

The rearrangement uses TRBV11-2 and TRBJ2-2; no reliable D call. Germline CDR1 reads SGHAT; CDR2 reads FQNNGV. The CDR3 runs to 12 residues. The V end was cut by 5 bases, the J end by 6 bases, with 7 bases between. The CDR3 region is CASSGVSGELFF. The CDR3 nucleotides are TGTGCCAGCAGCGGAGTTTCCGGGGAGCTGTTTTTT.

This chain joins TRBV27 and TRBJ2-1; TRBD2 might be the D (5 bases). Trimming pared 5 bases from V and 15 bases from J, leaving 14 bases between. CDR1 is MNHEY, CDR2 SMNVEV, per germline (reference sequence). This CDR3 spans 11 amino acids. The DNA of the CDR3 is TGTGCCAGCAGTCTACTCCGGAGGCTGTTCTTC. Encoded protein: CASSLLRRLFF.

This chain uses TRBV20-1 with TRBJ1-1, with a possible D match to TRBD1 (6 bases). The germline V gene has CDR1 DFQATT and CDR2 SNEGSKA (reference sequence). V was trimmed by 7 bases and J by 9 bases, leaving 15 bases between them. This CDR3 contains 11 residues. The CDR3 sequence: CSVKSGQKAFF. The CDR3 DNA reads TGCAGTGTAAAATCAGGACAGAAAGCTTTCTTT.

The rearrangement joins TRBV7-9 to TRBJ2-7; no reliable D call. V gave up 5 bases and J gave up 2 bases, with 7 bases separating them. The CDR3 is 12 amino acids. Germline V gene data show CDR1 as SEHNR and CDR2 as FQNEAQ (reference sequence). DNA for the CDR3: TGTGCCAGCAGCCCTGCTACCTACGAGCAGTACTTC. Its translation is CASSPATYEQYF.

The V gene is TRBV19, the J gene TRBJ2-2; 8 bases map to TRBD1. V was pared by 4 bases and J by 3 bases, with 7 bases of the junction left unmatched. There are 16 residues in the CDR3. Germline V gene sequence: CDR1 LNHDA, CDR2 SQIVND (reference sequence). CDR3 DNA sequence: TGTGCCAGTAGTACCTCTTGGACAGGGTACACCGGGGAGCTGTTTTTT. It is translated as CASSTSWTGYTGELFF.

The chain carries TRBV11-3 and TRBJ2-6, with 8 bases lining up with TRBD1. This CDR3 region has 16 residues. Germline V lookup: CDR1 SGHNT, CDR2 YENEEA. The ends lost 2 bases at V and 2 bases at J; junction bases unmatched: 2. CDR3 sequence reads: CASSLRQGTGANVLTF. The CDR3 bases are TGTGCCAGCAGCTTAAGACAGGGGACTGGGGCCAACGTCCTGACTTTC.

This clone was counted once. The CDR3 DNA reads as TGTGCCAGCAGCCCATCAGGGAGGTATGAAAAACTGTTTTTT. Its protein product is CASSPSGRYEKLFF. This chain uses TRBV11-2 with TRBJ1-4, with D perhaps TRBD1 (5 bases). Germline V gene sequence: CDR1 SGHAT, CDR2 FQNNGV. V lost 5 bases and J lost 6, with 13 bases in between. This CDR3 is built from 14 residues.

This chain links TRBV15 with TRBJ2-3, with 8 nucleotides matching TRBD2. From germline, CDR1 is LNHNV and CDR2 YYDKDF (reference sequence). Losses at the gene ends were 5 bases for V and 0 bases for J; bases not matched to a gene: 13. The CDR3 is 18 amino acids. The CDR3 is CATSPGGLAVSSTDTQYF. In DNA, the CDR3 is TGTGCCACCAGCCCGGGGGGGCTAGCGGTGTCTAGCACAGATACGCAGTATTTT.

This chain connects TRBV19 to TRBJ2-2; TRBD2 might be the D (6 bases). The CDR3 is 15 residues long. Germline CDR1 is LNHDA and CDR2 is SQIVND (reference sequence). Trimming removed 0 bases at V and 6 bases at J, with 11 bases between. CDR3 coding DNA: TGTGCCAGTAGTATAGACGGGACTGACCCCGGGGAGCTGTTTTTT. Translation: CASSIDGTDPGELFF. Full variable domain (remainder filled in from reference TRBV19 and TRBJ2-2): DGGITQSPKYLFRKEGQNVTLSCEQNLNHDAMYWYRQDPGQGLRLIYYSQIVNDFQKGDIAEGYSVSREKKESFPLTVTSAQKNPTAFYLCASSIDGTDPGELFFGEGSRLTVL.

The genes are TRBV27 and TRBJ2-7; TRBD1 agrees at 9 bases. This CDR3 region has 14 residues. Germline-derived CDR1 and CDR2 are MNHEY and SMNVEV (reference sequence). V gave up 6 bases and J gave up 2 bases; unmatched junction bases: 5. The CDR3 nucleotides are TGTGCCAGCAGCAGGGACAGGGTCACCTACGAGCAGTACTTC. Protein: CASSRDRVTYEQYF.